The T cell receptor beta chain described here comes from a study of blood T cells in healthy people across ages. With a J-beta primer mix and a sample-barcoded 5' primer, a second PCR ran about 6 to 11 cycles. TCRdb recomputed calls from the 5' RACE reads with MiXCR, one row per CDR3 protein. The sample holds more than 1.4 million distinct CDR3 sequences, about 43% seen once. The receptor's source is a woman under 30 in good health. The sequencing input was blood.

This CDR3 reads CSARRGGEVADTQYF. In nucleotides, the CDR3 is TGCAGTGCTAGGCGCGGGGGGGAAGTCGCAGATACGCAGTATTTT. This chain joins TRBV20-1 and TRBJ2-3; the match to TRBD2 covers 9 bases. This CDR3 is built from 15 residues. Germline CDR1 reads DFQATT; CDR2 reads SNEGSKA (reference sequence). The V and J ends lost 3 bases and 4 bases, in that order; junction bases with no gene match: 8.